This T cell receptor (beta chain) was obtained from a study of blood T cell repertoires in COVID-19. This CDR3 has 17 residues. Germline assignment: CDR1 MGHRA and CDR2 YSYEKL. With 4 bases clipped from V and 2 bases from J, the junction kept 11 bases outside the gene matches. Seattle participants joined during active infection and were tracked over time. Profiling relied on immunoSEQ multiplex PCR, and the TCRdb table lists in-frame clones only, not all of them. The table lists 150,000 to 200,000 clones, less than 90% of them singletons. Sequenced material: peripheral blood. The chain joins TRBV4-1 to TRBJ2-5; 9 nucleotides match TRBD1. The clonotype comes from a woman in her 70s with COVID-19, enrolled during active disease. CDR3 sequence (DNA): TGCGCCAGCAGCCGGCCTCGGGGACAGGGAGGGCAAGAGACCCAGTACTTC. It translates to CASSRPRGQGGQETQYF.